This TCR beta chain was sequenced in a study of T-cell memory formation after mild COVID-19. CDR1 MNHEY and CDR2 SMNVEV come from the germline V gene (reference sequence). V lost 6 bases and J lost 2, with 13 bases in between. The CDR3 is made up of 14 amino acids. A few counts support this clonotype. 5'RACE primed from the constant segment yielded TCR alpha and TCR beta cDNA libraries bearing sample barcodes and UMIs. TCRdb re-analysed the 5' RACE reads in MiXCR, keeping a single row per CDR3 protein. Of about 100,000 distinct CDR3 sequences listed, 11% are singletons. The sequence came from a man between 18 and 29 years old who had mild COVID-19 (a few samples of this study predate the infection). Cell type and time point are not known. Sequencing input: PBMCs or a T cell subset sorted from them (not recorded which). The V call is TRBV27, the J call TRBJ1-1, with a possible D match to TRBD1 (5 bases). Here the CDR3 DNA reads TGTGCCAGCAGCGCTACAGGACTAAACACTGAAGCTTTCTTT. Protein: CASSATGLNTEAFF.